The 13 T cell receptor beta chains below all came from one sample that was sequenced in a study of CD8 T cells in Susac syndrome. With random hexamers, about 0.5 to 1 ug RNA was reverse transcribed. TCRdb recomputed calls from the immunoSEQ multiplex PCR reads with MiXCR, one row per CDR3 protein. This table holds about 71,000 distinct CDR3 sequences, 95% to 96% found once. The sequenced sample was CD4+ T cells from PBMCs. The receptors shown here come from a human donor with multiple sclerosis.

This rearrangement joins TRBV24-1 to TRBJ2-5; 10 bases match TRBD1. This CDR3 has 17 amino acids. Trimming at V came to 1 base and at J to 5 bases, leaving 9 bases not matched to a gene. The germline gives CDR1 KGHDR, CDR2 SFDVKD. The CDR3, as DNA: TGTGCCACCAGTGATTTAGGGACAGGGGCCGGTTGGGAGACCCAGTACTTC. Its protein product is CATSDLGTGAGWETQYF.

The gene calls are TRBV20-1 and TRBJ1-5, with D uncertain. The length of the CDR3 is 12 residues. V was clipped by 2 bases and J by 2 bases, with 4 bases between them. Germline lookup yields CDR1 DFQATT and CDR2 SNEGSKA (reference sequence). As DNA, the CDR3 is TGCAGTGCTAGAAATGGCAATCAGCCCCAGCATTTT. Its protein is CSARNGNQPQHF.

This CDR3 is CASSLGSGTYEQYF. The CDR3 DNA sequence: TGCGCCAGCAGCTTGGGTTCCGGGACCTACGAGCAGTACTTC. V usage is TRBV5-1 and J usage is TRBJ2-7; tentative D call: TRBD2 (5 bases). The CDR3 length is 14 residues. V was trimmed by 0 bases and J by 2 bases, leaving 9 bases between them. CDR1 SGHRS and CDR2 YFSETQ come from the germline V gene.

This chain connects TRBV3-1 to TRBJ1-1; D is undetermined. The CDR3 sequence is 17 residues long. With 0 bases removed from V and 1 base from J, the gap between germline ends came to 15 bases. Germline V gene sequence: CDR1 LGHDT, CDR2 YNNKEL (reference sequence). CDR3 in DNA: TGTGCCAGCAGCCAAGACGCGACAATACTCACGAACACTGAAGCTTTCTTT. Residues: CASSQDATILTNTEAFF. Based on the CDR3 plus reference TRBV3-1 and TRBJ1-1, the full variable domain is DTAVSQTPKYLVTQMGNDKSIKCEQNLGHDTMYWYKQDSKKFLKIMFSYNNKELIINETVPNRFSPKSPDKAHLNLHINSLELGDSAVYFCASSQDATILTNTEAFFGQGTRLTVV.

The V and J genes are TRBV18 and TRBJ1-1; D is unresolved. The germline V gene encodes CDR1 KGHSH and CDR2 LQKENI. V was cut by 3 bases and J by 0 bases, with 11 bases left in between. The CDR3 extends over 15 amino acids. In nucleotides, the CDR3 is TGTGCCAGCTCACCGGGGTTTAGGATGAACACTGAAGCTTTCTTT. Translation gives CASSPGFRMNTEAFF.

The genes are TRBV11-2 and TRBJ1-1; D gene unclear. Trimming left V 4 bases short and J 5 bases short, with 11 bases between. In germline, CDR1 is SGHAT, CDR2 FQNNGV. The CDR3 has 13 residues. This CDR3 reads CASSYSRGTEAFF. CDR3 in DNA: TGTGCCAGCAGCTACTCCCGGGGTACTGAAGCTTTCTTT.

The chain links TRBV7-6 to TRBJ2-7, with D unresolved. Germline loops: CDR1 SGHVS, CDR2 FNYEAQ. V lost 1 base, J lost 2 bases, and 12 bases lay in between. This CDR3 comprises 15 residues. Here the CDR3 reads CASSLVRGRTYEQYF. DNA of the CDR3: TGTGCCAGCAGCTTAGTTCGCGGACGTACCTACGAGCAGTACTTC.

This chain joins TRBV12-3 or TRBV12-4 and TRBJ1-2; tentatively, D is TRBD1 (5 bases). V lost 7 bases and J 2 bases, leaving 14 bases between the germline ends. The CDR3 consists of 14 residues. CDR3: CASTLGASNYGYTF. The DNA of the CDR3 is TGTGCCAGCACTCTAGGGGCGTCAAACTATGGCTACACCTTC.

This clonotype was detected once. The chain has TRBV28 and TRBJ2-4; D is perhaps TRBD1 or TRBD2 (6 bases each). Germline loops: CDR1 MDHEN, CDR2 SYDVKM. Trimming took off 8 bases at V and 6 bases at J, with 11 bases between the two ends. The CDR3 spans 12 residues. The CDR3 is CASRGGGNIQYF. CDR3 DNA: TGTGCCAGCCGAGGAGGGGGAAACATTCAGTACTTC.

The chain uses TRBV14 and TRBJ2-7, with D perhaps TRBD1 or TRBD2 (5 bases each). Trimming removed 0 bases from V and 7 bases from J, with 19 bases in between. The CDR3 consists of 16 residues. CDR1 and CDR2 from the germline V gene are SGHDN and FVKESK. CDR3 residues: CASSQEWGTSGVEQYF. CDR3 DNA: TGTGCCAGCAGCCAAGAATGGGGGACGTCAGGTGTGGAGCAGTACTTC.

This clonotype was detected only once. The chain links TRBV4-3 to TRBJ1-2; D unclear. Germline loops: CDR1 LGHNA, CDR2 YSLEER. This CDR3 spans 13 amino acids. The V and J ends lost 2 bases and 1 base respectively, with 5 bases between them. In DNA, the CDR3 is TGCGCCAGCAGCCAAAGGTTTAACTATGGCTACACCTTC. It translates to CASSQRFNYGYTF.

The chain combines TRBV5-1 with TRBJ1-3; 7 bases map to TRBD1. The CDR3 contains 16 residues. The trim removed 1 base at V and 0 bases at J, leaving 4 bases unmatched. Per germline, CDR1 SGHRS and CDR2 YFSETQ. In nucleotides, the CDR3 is TGCGCCAGCAGCTTGTCCGGGGACAGCTCTGGAAACACCATATATTTT. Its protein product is CASSLSGDSSGNTIYF.

CDR3 in amino acids: CASSLTRYNSPLHF. Here the CDR3 DNA reads TGTGCCAGCAGTCTGACCAGGTATAATTCACCCCTCCACTTT. This chain connects TRBV6-2 or TRBV6-3 to TRBJ1-6; D call uncertain. Germline V gene lookup returns CDR1 MNHEY and CDR2 SVGEGT. CDR3 length: 14 amino acids. Trimming removed 5 bases from V and 4 bases from J, with 9 bases in between.